These T cell receptor beta chains were read from a single sample in a study of blood T cells in healthy people across ages. One entry per CDR3 protein results from TCRdb running MiXCR on the 5' RACE reads. This sample has approximately 700,000 distinct CDR3 sequences; about 30% occur once, and the top ten carry 15% to 17%. The sequencing input was blood. The source is a woman over 75 in good health. Each CDR3 is given with its conserved first and last residue. Each record gives: V gene, J gene, D gene, clone size, CDR3 protein, CDR3 DNA. D genes are given only for firm matches. Size values are once, few and many counts, or a class for expanded clones, and some rows have none.

v_call: TRBV7-8
j_call: TRBJ1-2
d_call: TRBD1
clone_size: -
cdr3_aa: CASSMDRGPNYGYTF
cdr3_nt: TGTGCCAGCAGCATGGACAGGGGGCCCAACTATGGCTACACCTTC

v_call: TRBV10-2
j_call: TRBJ1-6
d_call: TRBD1
clone_size: few
cdr3_aa: CASSYAGGNSPLHF
cdr3_nt: TGCGCCAGCAGTTATGCAGGGGGGAATTCACCCCTCCACTTT

v_call: TRBV5-4
j_call: TRBJ1-5
d_call: -
clone_size: once
cdr3_aa: CVSSLRGGNQPQHF
cdr3_nt: TGTGTCAGCAGCTTGAGAGGGGGCAATCAGCCCCAGCATTTT

v_call: TRBV5-1
j_call: TRBJ2-3
d_call: TRBD2
clone_size: many
cdr3_aa: CASSLGGGLNTDTQYF
cdr3_nt: TGCGCCAGCAGCCTGGGGGGGGGGTTGAACACAGATACGCAGTATTTT

v_call: TRBV6-5
j_call: TRBJ2-3
d_call: -
clone_size: -
cdr3_aa: CASSPGRKKSTDTQYF
cdr3_nt: TGTGCCAGCAGCCCTGGACGGAAGAAAAGCACAGATACGCAGTATTTT

v_call: TRBV7-2
j_call: TRBJ2-1
d_call: -
clone_size: many
cdr3_aa: CASSLQGNYNEQFF
cdr3_nt: TGTGCCAGCAGCTTACAAGGCAACTACAATGAGCAGTTCTTC

v_call: TRBV20-1
j_call: TRBJ2-7
d_call: -
clone_size: -
cdr3_aa: CSAKSPLGPSDEQYF
cdr3_nt: TGCAGTGCTAAGAGCCCACTAGGCCCCTCGGACGAGCAGTACTTC

v_call: TRBV7-2
j_call: TRBJ2-3
d_call: -
clone_size: many
cdr3_aa: CASSSYEVNTQYF
cdr3_nt: TGTGCCAGCAGCTCTTATGAGGTTAATACGCAGTATTTT

v_call: TRBV10-3
j_call: TRBJ1-1
d_call: -
clone_size: -
cdr3_aa: CAISPQGYSTEAFF
cdr3_nt: TGTGCCATCAGCCCGCAGGGGTACAGCACTGAAGCTTTCTTT

v_call: TRBV20-1
j_call: TRBJ1-1
d_call: -
clone_size: -
cdr3_aa: CSARLGRDTEVFF
cdr3_nt: TGCAGTGCTAGATTAGGGCGGGACACTGAAGTTTTCTTT

v_call: TRBV5-1
j_call: TRBJ1-2
d_call: TRBD1
clone_size: -
cdr3_aa: CASSSGQGRYGYTF
cdr3_nt: TGCGCCAGCAGCTCGGGACAGGGAAGGTATGGCTACACCTTC

v_call: TRBV2
j_call: TRBJ2-1
d_call: TRBD2
clone_size: many
cdr3_aa: CASRRGGVENEQFF
cdr3_nt: TGTGCCAGCAGGCGGGGGGGCGTGGAAAATGAGCAGTTCTTC

v_call: TRBV5-3
j_call: TRBJ2-5
d_call: -
clone_size: -
cdr3_aa: CARSLRAPAWSQETQYF
cdr3_nt: TGTGCCAGAAGCTTGCGCGCCCCCGCTTGGAGTCAAGAGACCCAGTACTTC

v_call: TRBV29-1
j_call: TRBJ1-5
d_call: -
clone_size: -
cdr3_aa: CSVGGFDQPQHF
cdr3_nt: TGCAGCGTTGGGGGCTTTGATCAGCCCCAGCATTTT

v_call: TRBV2
j_call: TRBJ2-4
d_call: -
clone_size: many
cdr3_aa: CASSGTREAKNIQYF
cdr3_nt: TGTGCCAGCAGCGGGACACGAGAAGCCAAAAACATTCAGTACTTC

v_call: TRBV3-1
j_call: TRBJ1-2
d_call: -
clone_size: many
cdr3_aa: CASSQGMGAAYGYTF
cdr3_nt: TGTGCCAGCAGCCAAGGGATGGGGGCGGCCTATGGCTACACCTTC

v_call: TRBV4-2
j_call: TRBJ2-2
d_call: -
clone_size: -
cdr3_aa: CASSQEGRNTGELFF
cdr3_nt: TGTGCCAGCAGCCAAGAGGGACGGAACACCGGGGAGCTGTTTTTT

v_call: TRBV30
j_call: TRBJ2-7
d_call: TRBD1
clone_size: few
cdr3_aa: CAWGLWGQGSYEQYF
cdr3_nt: TGTGCCTGGGGTCTCTGGGGACAGGGTAGCTACGAGCAGTACTTC

v_call: TRBV2
j_call: TRBJ1-5
d_call: -
clone_size: many
cdr3_aa: CASTEVSGQPQHF
cdr3_nt: TGTGCCAGCACGGAGGTATCGGGTCAGCCCCAGCATTTT

v_call: TRBV20-1
j_call: TRBJ2-7
d_call: -
clone_size: many
cdr3_aa: CSADPVKSYEQYF
cdr3_nt: TGCAGTGCGGATCCGGTGAAGTCTTACGAGCAGTACTTC

v_call: TRBV9
j_call: TRBJ2-1
d_call: -
clone_size: many
cdr3_aa: CASSVGGGGRHNEQFF
cdr3_nt: TGTGCCAGCAGCGTGGGGGGTGGGGGCCGACACAATGAGCAGTTCTTC

v_call: TRBV7-6
j_call: TRBJ2-1
d_call: -
clone_size: many
cdr3_aa: CASSPEGPSYNEQFF
cdr3_nt: TGTGCCAGCAGCCCAGAGGGGCCTTCCTACAATGAGCAGTTCTTC

v_call: TRBV7-2
j_call: TRBJ2-1
d_call: TRBD2
clone_size: few
cdr3_aa: CASSLVGLAGSNEQFF
cdr3_nt: TGTGCCAGCAGCTTAGTGGGTCTAGCGGGGTCCAATGAGCAGTTCTTC

v_call: TRBV12-3/TRBV12-4
j_call: TRBJ2-4
d_call: TRBD2
clone_size: many
cdr3_aa: CASSPGGEHIQYF
cdr3_nt: TGTGCCAGCTCCCCCGGGGGGGAACACATTCAGTACTTC

v_call: TRBV2
j_call: TRBJ2-5
d_call: TRBD1
clone_size: many
cdr3_aa: CASCQDRGETQYF
cdr3_nt: TGTGCCAGCTGCCAGGACAGGGGAGAGACCCAGTACTTC

v_call: TRBV5-1
j_call: TRBJ1-5
d_call: TRBD1
clone_size: -
cdr3_aa: CASSLTGDHQPQHF
cdr3_nt: TGCGCCAGCAGCTTGACAGGGGATCATCAGCCCCAGCATTTT

v_call: TRBV20-1
j_call: TRBJ2-1
d_call: -
clone_size: many
cdr3_aa: CSASWGRDEQFF
cdr3_nt: TGCAGTGCTTCTTGGGGGCGCGATGAGCAGTTCTTC

v_call: TRBV4-3
j_call: TRBJ2-7
d_call: TRBD1
clone_size: -
cdr3_aa: CASSQRRTGSYEQYF
cdr3_nt: TGCGCCAGCAGCCAGAGGAGGACAGGGAGCTACGAGCAGTACTTC

v_call: TRBV29-1
j_call: TRBJ2-7
d_call: -
clone_size: -
cdr3_aa: CSVVSLREQYF
cdr3_nt: TGCAGCGTTGTATCCTTGCGTGAGCAGTACTTC

v_call: TRBV20-1
j_call: TRBJ2-5
d_call: -
clone_size: many
cdr3_aa: CSAISGGGGAQETQYF
cdr3_nt: TGCAGTGCGATCAGCGGAGGGGGGGGTGCCCAAGAGACCCAGTACTTC

v_call: TRBV6-6
j_call: TRBJ2-5
d_call: -
clone_size: many
cdr3_aa: CASSSGEETQYF
cdr3_nt: TGTGCCAGCAGTTCGGGGGAAGAGACCCAGTACTTC

v_call: TRBV20-1
j_call: TRBJ2-7
d_call: -
clone_size: many
cdr3_aa: CSAPGDSGSYEQYF
cdr3_nt: TGCAGTGCTCCCGGGGACTCCGGATCCTACGAGCAGTACTTC

v_call: TRBV7-2
j_call: TRBJ2-1
d_call: -
clone_size: many
cdr3_aa: CASSSYSGLYNEQFF
cdr3_nt: TGTGCCAGCAGCTCCTACTCGGGGCTCTACAATGAGCAGTTCTTC

v_call: TRBV10-3
j_call: TRBJ2-5
d_call: -
clone_size: -
cdr3_aa: CAIRNKSGPEETQYF
cdr3_nt: TGTGCCATCAGGAATAAGAGCGGCCCCGAGGAGACCCAGTACTTC

v_call: TRBV12-3/TRBV12-4
j_call: TRBJ1-1
d_call: -
clone_size: -
cdr3_aa: CASRRRGLLNEAFF
cdr3_nt: TGTGCCAGCAGGCGACGGGGGTTGTTGAATGAAGCTTTCTTT

v_call: TRBV29-1
j_call: TRBJ2-7
d_call: -
clone_size: once
cdr3_aa: CSVEEGDIEQYF
cdr3_nt: TGCAGCGTTGAAGAAGGGGACATTGAGCAGTACTTC

v_call: TRBV7-9
j_call: TRBJ1-2
d_call: -
clone_size: once
cdr3_aa: CAGSTAGRYGYTF
cdr3_nt: TGTGCCGGATCCACGGCAGGGAGGTATGGCTACACCTTC

v_call: TRBV28
j_call: TRBJ2-5
d_call: TRBD1
clone_size: -
cdr3_aa: CASSLRGHQETQYF
cdr3_nt: TGTGCCAGCAGTTTAAGGGGGCACCAAGAGACCCAGTACTTC

v_call: TRBV3-1
j_call: TRBJ2-7
d_call: -
clone_size: many
cdr3_aa: CASSLRGTTYEQYF
cdr3_nt: TGTGCCAGCAGCCTAAGAGGGACCACCTACGAGCAGTACTTC

v_call: TRBV29-1
j_call: TRBJ2-5
d_call: -
clone_size: -
cdr3_aa: CSVEERETQYF
cdr3_nt: TGCAGCGTTGAAGAACGGGAGACCCAGTACTTC

v_call: TRBV20-1
j_call: TRBJ2-3
d_call: -
clone_size: many
cdr3_aa: CSAPLATDTQYF
cdr3_nt: TGCAGTGCTCCCCTGGCCACAGATACGCAGTATTTT

v_call: TRBV14
j_call: TRBJ2-7
d_call: TRBD1
clone_size: few
cdr3_aa: CASSQQTGRAYEQYF
cdr3_nt: TGTGCCAGCAGCCAGCAGACAGGGCGGGCCTACGAGCAGTACTTC

v_call: TRBV9
j_call: TRBJ2-1
d_call: TRBD1
clone_size: -
cdr3_aa: CASSVGQGSVDEQFF
cdr3_nt: TGTGCCAGCAGCGTAGGACAGGGGTCGGTAGATGAGCAGTTCTTC

v_call: TRBV5-1
j_call: TRBJ1-6
d_call: TRBD1
clone_size: many
cdr3_aa: CASTRDRGFNSPLHF
cdr3_nt: TGCGCCAGCACCCGGGACAGGGGCTTTAATTCACCCCTCCACTTT

v_call: TRBV27
j_call: TRBJ2-6
d_call: -
clone_size: many
cdr3_aa: CASRSSSKISGANVLTF
cdr3_nt: TGTGCCAGCAGATCCAGTTCCAAAATCTCTGGGGCCAACGTCCTGACTTTC

v_call: TRBV7-6
j_call: TRBJ1-1
d_call: -
clone_size: few
cdr3_aa: CASSSNQGYTEAFF
cdr3_nt: TGTGCCAGCAGCTCCAACCAGGGTTACACTGAAGCTTTCTTT

v_call: TRBV7-2
j_call: TRBJ2-1
d_call: -
clone_size: many
cdr3_aa: CASSSGTSRYNEQFF
cdr3_nt: TGTGCCAGCAGCTCCGGGACTTCAAGATACAATGAGCAGTTCTTC

v_call: TRBV5-1
j_call: TRBJ1-2
d_call: -
clone_size: many
cdr3_aa: CASSLEGETGYTF
cdr3_nt: TGCGCCAGCAGCTTGGAGGGGGAGACAGGCTACACCTTC

v_call: TRBV30
j_call: TRBJ1-5
d_call: -
clone_size: -
cdr3_aa: CAWSVNGGYGNQPQHF
cdr3_nt: TGTGCCTGGAGTGTAAACGGGGGATACGGCAATCAGCCCCAGCATTTT